Shown below are 4 T cell receptor beta chains from a single sample sequenced in a study of response to subunit inactivated influenza vaccine (dated by TCRdb to between 2017 and 2018). Library preparation employed RT-PCR. Sequencing took place on an Illumina HiSeq 2500. The public sequencing data were trimmed at Q25 with fastp and processed into clonotypes with MiXCR by TCRdb, which kept only in-frame beta chains. For every CDR3 protein sequence, its rows merge into one entry that carries the most common genes and DNA. This sample is represented by around 580,000 distinct CDR3 sequences; around 11% of them were singletons. The ten most abundant clones make up 10% to 13% of the sample. Specimen: PBMCs from blood, collected on the day of vaccination. The receptors stem from a man over 45 who received an inactivated influenza vaccine. Donor details come from another sample of the same person, matched by shared clones.

The table lists this clonotype with many counts. The chain couples TRBV2 to TRBJ1-4; possible D gene TRBD1, 5 bases. Germline CDR1 and CDR2: SNHLY and FYNNEI. CDR3 length equals 14 residues. With 1 base removed from V and 6 bases from J, the gap between germline ends came to 9 bases. The CDR3 DNA reads TGTGCCAGCAGTGAAGGGGACCGTTATGAAAAACTGTTTTTT. It codes for CASSEGDRYEKLFF.

V is TRBV24-1 and J is TRBJ2-2, with TRBD2 matching over 13 bases. This CDR3 is built from 18 residues. Germline V CDR1 and CDR2: KGHDR, SFDVKD. Germline trimming cut 7 bases from V and 2 bases from J; bases unmatched to any gene: 9. CDR3 DNA sequence: TGTGCCACCAGCCGTCCGGGACTAGCGGGAAGAAACACCGGGGAGCTGTTTTTT. This translates into CATSRPGLAGRNTGELFF.

This clonotype was seen a few times. The chain is built from TRBV7-9 and TRBJ2-5, with D maybe TRBD1 (6 bases). Germline V gene sequence: CDR1 SEHNR, CDR2 FQNEAQ (reference sequence). V was trimmed by 5 bases and J by 4 bases, leaving 23 bases between them. The CDR3 spans 17 residues. The CDR3 DNA is TGTGCCAGCAGCATTACTCGAGGACAGCTACGATCAGAGACCCAGTACTTC. Protein sequence: CASSITRGQLRSETQYF.

This clonotype showed up just once. The V and J genes are TRBV7-2 and TRBJ2-5; D unresolved. Germline V lookup: CDR1 SGHTA, CDR2 FQGNSA. With 5 bases removed from V and 2 bases from J, the gap between germline ends came to 18 bases. The CDR3 runs 16 residues. The CDR3 DNA follows: TGTGCCAGCAGCGGCCGGGTTGTCCAGGAACAAGAGACCCAGTACTTC. Translation gives CASSGRVVQEQETQYF.